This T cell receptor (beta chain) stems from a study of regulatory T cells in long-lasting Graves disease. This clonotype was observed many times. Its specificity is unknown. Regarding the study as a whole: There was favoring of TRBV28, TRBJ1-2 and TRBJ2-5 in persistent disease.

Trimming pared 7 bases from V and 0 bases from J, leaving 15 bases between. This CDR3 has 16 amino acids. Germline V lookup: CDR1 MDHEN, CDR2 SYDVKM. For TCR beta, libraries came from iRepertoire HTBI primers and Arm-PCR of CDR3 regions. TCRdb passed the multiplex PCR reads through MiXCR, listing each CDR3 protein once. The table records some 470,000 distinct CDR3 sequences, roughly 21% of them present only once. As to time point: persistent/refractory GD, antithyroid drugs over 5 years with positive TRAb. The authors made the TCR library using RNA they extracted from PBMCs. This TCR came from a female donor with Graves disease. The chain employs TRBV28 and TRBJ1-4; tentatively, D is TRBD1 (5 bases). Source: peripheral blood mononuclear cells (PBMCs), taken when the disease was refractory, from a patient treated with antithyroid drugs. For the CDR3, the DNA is TGTGCCAGCACCACCCCCGAGGGGACAACTAATGAAAAACTGTTTTTT. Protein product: CASTTPEGTTNEKLFF.